The entry below gives a single T cell receptor (beta chain) sequence along with its context. Its antigen is as yet unknown. Trimming removed 2 bases from V and 3 bases from J, with 11 bases in between. The CDR3 has 15 residues. Germline values: CDR1 SGHAT, CDR2 FQNNGV. This sample is drawn from a study of T cells in localized non-small cell lung cancer. Study observations and caveats: It was uninvolved adjacent lung that showed the highest T cell clonality, exceeding tumor. Among blood samples, higher T cell density accompanied longer overall survival. In adjacent lung appeared a median about 58 of the top 100 tumor clones.

The method was immunoSEQ multiplex PCR; TCRdb's version includes in-frame clones alone and lacks a portion of them. Of 30,000 to 50,000 clones listed, roughly 80% were seen once; the top ten hold roughly 36%. The V call is TRBV11-2, the J call TRBJ1-3, with D uncertain. Sequences were derived from PBMCs, sampled before any cancer treatment. The source is a woman aged 35-75 years with stage II squamous cell lung carcinoma. The CDR3 region is CASSLFMGNGNTIYF. Here the CDR3 DNA reads TGTGCCAGCAGCTTATTTATGGGTAATGGAAACACCATATATTTT.